This T cell receptor (beta chain) was captured in a study of T cells after yellow fever vaccination. Study-wide context: It was SMART-Seq v4 Ultra Low Input that prepared the fractions with low cell numbers.

The germline V and J ends were trimmed by 10 bases and 2 bases, with 22 bases remaining between them. The CDR3 is 16 amino acids. Germline V gene data show CDR1 as ENHRY and CDR2 as SYGVKD. This clonotype showed up many times. Its target is unknown. They built TCR cDNA with 5'RACE template switching, a step that put in a universal primer site and UMIs. TCRdb itself ran the 5' RACE reads through MiXCR, one entry per CDR3 protein. The sample consists of about 170,000 distinct CDR3 sequences, 11% of them appearing once. Findings and caveats of the study: Some clonotypes, a small share, were shared between CD4 and CD8 compartments. A large majority of primary-vaccination clones showed up again after the booster (approximately 95% CD4, about 87% CD8).

The V and J genes are TRBV10-3 and TRBJ2-3; D may be TRBD1 or TRBD2 (6 bases each). Sequencing used CD8+ T cells sorted from PBMCs, obtained 15 days after the yellow fever booster vaccination. The origin of this receptor is a man between 18 and 29 years old who received the YFV17D yellow fever vaccine. The CDR3 region has the DNA TGTGCCACCGTCAAGGGATCCGGGGGCCTCACAGATACGCAGTATTTT. Protein product: CATVKGSGGLTDTQYF.